These 7 T cell receptor beta chains originate from one sample sequenced in a study of blood T cell repertoires in COVID-19. Libraries were prepared by immunoSEQ multiplex PCR; TCRdb keeps only in-frame clonotypes and omits some of them. The data contain approximately 200,000 clones, approximately 91% of them seen just once; the ten biggest clones take up under 2.5%. Sequenced input: peripheral blood. These receptor sequences come from a man between 65 and 79 years old with active or convalescent COVID-19.

The chain uses TRBV9 and TRBJ2-7; possible D gene TRBD1, 6 bases. The germline V and J ends were trimmed by 3 bases and 4 bases, with 11 bases remaining between them. This CDR3 contains 13 residues. In germline, CDR1 is SGDLS, CDR2 YYNGEE. CDR3 residues: CASSASQGYEQYF. The CDR3 coding sequence is TGTGCCAGCAGCGCCAGCCAGGGGTACGAGCAGTACTTC.

The chain is built from TRBV19 and TRBJ1-1; maybe TRBD1 (5 bases). CDR1 LNHDA and CDR2 SQIVND come from the germline V gene (reference sequence). The CDR3 loop spans 16 amino acids. Trimming cost V 1 base and J 0 bases, with 12 bases left between them. Here the CDR3 DNA reads TGTGCCAGTAGTATAGTCGGGGGTTTAATGAACACTGAAGCTTTCTTT. Translating gives CASSIVGGLMNTEAFF.

The rearrangement uses TRBV6-4 and TRBJ2-2; 9 nucleotides agree with TRBD1. This CDR3 contains 14 residues. Germline CDR1 and CDR2: MRHNA and SNTAGT. V was pared by 8 bases and J by 6 bases, with 7 bases of the junction left unmatched. Written as DNA, the CDR3 is TGTGCCAGCCAGCGGGACAGGGTGTCCGGGGAGCTGTTTTTT. It is translated as CASQRDRVSGELFF.

The chain is built from TRBV7-9 and TRBJ1-2; weak D call: TRBD1 (5 bases). The CDR3 spans 13 residues. The germline V and J ends were trimmed by 3 bases and 4 bases, with 9 bases remaining between them. Looked up from germline, CDR1 is SEHNR and CDR2 is FQNEAQ (reference sequence). CDR3 nucleotides: TGTGCCAGCAGCTTCCAGGGTAGCTATGGCTACACCTTC. Amino acid sequence: CASSFQGSYGYTF.

This CDR3 is CASSPRVENSPLHF. DNA for the CDR3: TGTGCCAGCTCACCCAGGGTGGAAAATTCACCCCTCCACTTT. V gene TRBV18 combines with J gene TRBJ1-6; tentatively, D is TRBD1 (5 bases). V gave up 3 bases and J gave up 7 bases, with 10 bases separating them. This CDR3 is 14 amino acids long. Germline values: CDR1 KGHSH, CDR2 LQKENI.

This clone was observed a handful of times. The V and J genes are TRBV10-3 and TRBJ2-2; TRBD2 matches at 12 bases. The trim removed 7 bases at V and 3 bases at J, leaving 12 bases unmatched. This CDR3 comprises 18 residues. CDR1 ENHRY and CDR2 SYGVKD come from the germline V gene. CDR3 nucleotides: TGTGCCATCATGAGACTAGCGGGAGCGGTTTCGGACACCGGGGAGCTGTTTTTT. Its translation: CAIMRLAGAVSDTGELFF.

The gene calls are TRBV7-2 and TRBJ1-1; D is undetermined. Between the trimmed V and J ends, which lost 1 base and 4 bases, there was a span of 13 bases. Germline V gene data show CDR1 as SGHTA and CDR2 as FQGNSA. The CDR3 runs 15 residues. CDR3 residues: CASSLVEGGGTEAFF. CDR3 in DNA: TGTGCCAGCAGCTTAGTGGAGGGTGGCGGCACTGAAGCTTTCTTT. The full variable domain, its missing parts supplied by reference TRBV7-2 and TRBJ1-1, is GAGVSQSPSNKVTEKGKDVELRCDPISGHTALYWYRQSLGQGLEFLIYFQGNSAPDKSGLPSDRFSAERTGGSVSTLTIQRTQQEDSAVYLCASSLVEGGGTEAFFGQGTRLTVV.